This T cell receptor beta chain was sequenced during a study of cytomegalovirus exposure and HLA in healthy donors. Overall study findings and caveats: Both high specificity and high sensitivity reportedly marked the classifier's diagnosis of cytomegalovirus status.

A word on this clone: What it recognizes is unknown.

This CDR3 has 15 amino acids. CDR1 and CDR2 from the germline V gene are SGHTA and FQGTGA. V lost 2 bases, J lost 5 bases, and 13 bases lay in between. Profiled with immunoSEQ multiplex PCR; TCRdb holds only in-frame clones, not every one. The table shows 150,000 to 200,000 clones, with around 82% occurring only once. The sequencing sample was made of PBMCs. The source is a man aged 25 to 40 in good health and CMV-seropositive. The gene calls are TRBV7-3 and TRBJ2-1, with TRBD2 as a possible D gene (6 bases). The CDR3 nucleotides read TGTGCCAGCAGCTTAGTCGGGACTGGAAACAATGAGCAGTTCTTC. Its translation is CASSLVGTGNNEQFF.